The 23 T cell receptor beta chains presented below share a single source sample, sequenced in a study of T cells in Graves' hyperthyroidism and ophthalmopathy. The investigators amplified TCR beta CDR3 regions from RNA transcripts. The HTBI set primed first-round TCR CDR3 RT-PCR. MiXCR, applied by TCRdb to the multiplex PCR reads, yields one record per CDR3 protein. This sample has around 190,000 distinct CDR3 sequences, with about 15% found just once. Sequences were obtained from blood. All receptors derive from a woman in her forties or fifties with Graves' hyperthyroidism.

This clonotype was picked up a small number of times. It may be a read error: a sequence one base away is much more abundant. The chain has TRBV25-1 and TRBJ1-2; 8 bases agree with TRBD1. There are 13 residues in the CDR3. V lost 10 bases, J lost 4 bases, and 8 bases stayed unmatched. Germline V gene sequence: CDR1 MGHDK, CDR2 SYGVNS. CDR3 nucleotides: TGTGCCACCAACGGACAGGGAACCTATGGCTACACCTTC. Protein sequence: CATNGQGTYGYTF.

This clonotype was counted a few times. J is TRBJ1-1 and V is TRBV6-1; no firm D call. From germline, CDR1 is MNHNS and CDR2 SASEGT. The CDR3 sequence is 15 residues long. Trimming removed 5 bases at V and 0 bases at J, with 13 bases between. The CDR3 nucleotides read TGTGCCAGCAGTAACCCGAGGAGCATGAACACTGAAGCTTTCTTT. It encodes CASSNPRSMNTEAFF.

The chain links TRBV7-2 to TRBJ2-7; 7 bases map to TRBD2. CDR1 is SGHTA and CDR2 is FQGNSA in the germline V gene. This CDR3 has 17 residues. Germline trimming cut 4 bases from V and 4 bases from J; bases unmatched to any gene: 16. This chain's CDR3 is CASSYYVGGGSPYEQYF. In DNA, the CDR3 is TGTGCCAGCAGCTATTACGTCGGGGGAGGGTCTCCTTACGAGCAGTACTTC. Variable domain in full (rest from reference TRBV7-2 and TRBJ2-7): GAGVSQSPSNKVTEKGKDVELRCDPISGHTALYWYRQSLGQGLEFLIYFQGNSAPDKSGLPSDRFSAERTGGSVSTLTIQRTQQEDSAVYLCASSYYVGGGSPYEQYFGPGTRLTVT.

Details on this clonotype: Just one base apart from a much larger clone, this may be a read error. CDR3 loop: CASSDNSGNYGFTF. DNA of the CDR3: TGTGCCAGCAGTGATAATTCGGGTAACTATGGCTTCACCTTC. V gene TRBV2 combines with J gene TRBJ1-2; D is ambiguous. This CDR3 spans 14 amino acids. CDR1 SNHLY and CDR2 FYNNEI come from the germline V gene.

The chain employs TRBV12-3 or TRBV12-4 and TRBJ1-2, with 11 bases lining up with TRBD1. CDR3 length equals 16 residues. J was trimmed by 5 bases and V by 5 bases; bases with no gene match: 10. In DNA form, the CDR3 reads TGTGCCAGCAGTCTTCTTGGAGGACAGGGGGCTTATGGCTACACCTTC. Protein: CASSLLGGQGAYGYTF.

This clonotype was picked up many times. One end of the junction fails to match germline, which may point to a read error. The chain combines TRBV11-1 with TRBJ2-7; TRBD2 is a possible D gene (6 bases). This CDR3 has 13 residues. Germline loops: CDR1 SGHAT, CDR2 FQDESV (reference sequence). CDR3 bases: TGTGCCAGCAGCTTGTCGGGGACTCCAGGGCGGAACTTC. Translated, it gives CASSLSGTPGRNF. The full variable domain, rest sourced from reference TRBV11-1 and TRBJ2-7, is EAEVAQSPRYKITEKSQAVAFWCDPISGHATLYWYRQILGQGPELLVQFQDESVVDDSQLPKDRFSAERLKGVDSTLKIQPAELGDSAMYLCASSLSGTPGRNFGPGTRLTVT.

The sample holds many counts of this clonotype. V gene TRBV20-1 combines with J gene TRBJ2-5; D is undetermined. Germline loops: CDR1 DFQATT, CDR2 SNEGSKA (reference sequence). This CDR3 is 15 amino acids long. V gave up 0 bases and J gave up 3 bases, with 14 bases separating them. The CDR3 sequence: CSARDLRQAEETQYF. Written as DNA, the CDR3 is TGCAGTGCTAGAGATCTACGGCAGGCGGAAGAGACCCAGTACTTC.

This clonotype was counted only a few times. The chain couples TRBV7-2 to TRBJ2-1; 12 bases line up with TRBD2. There are 17 residues in the CDR3. V shed 1 base, J shed 4 bases, and the junction held 5 bases outside the gene matches. Germline lookup yields CDR1 SGHTA and CDR2 FQGNSA. The CDR3 reads CASSLVRLAGGYNEQFF. The DNA of the CDR3 is TGTGCCAGCAGCTTAGTGCGGCTAGCGGGGGGGTACAATGAGCAGTTCTTC.

This clonotype was observed many times. The V and J genes are TRBV9 and TRBJ1-6; D perhaps matches TRBD1 (5 bases). V lost 2 bases, J lost 7 bases, and 13 bases lay in between. The CDR3 spans 15 residues. CDR1 and CDR2 from the germline V gene are SGDLS and YYNGEE. As DNA, the CDR3 is TGTGCCAGCAGCGTCCGGGGGGGAGCCAATTCACCCCTCCACTTT. It specifies CASSVRGGANSPLHF.

This clonotype has a count of ten or more. V and J are TRBV6-1 and TRBJ2-7; 7 nucleotides match TRBD1. This CDR3 contains 14 residues. The V gene end was trimmed by 5 bases and the J gene end by 1 base; junction bases not matched to a gene: 5. The germline gives CDR1 MNHNS, CDR2 SASEGT. The CDR3 bases are TGTGCCAGCAGTCAGACAGGGTTGTCCTACGAGCAGTACTTC. It translates to CASSQTGLSYEQYF.

This clonotype was recorded at least ten times. J is TRBJ2-7 and V is TRBV2; D is perhaps TRBD2 (5 bases). Trimming removed 4 bases at V and 4 bases at J, with 14 bases between. Per the germline V gene, CDR1 is SNHLY and CDR2 is FYNNEI. The CDR3 runs to 14 residues. The CDR3 is CASSVSGLPYEQYF. The DNA of the CDR3 is TGTGCCAGCAGTGTCTCCGGACTTCCTTACGAGCAGTACTTC.

The chain joins TRBV7-2 to TRBJ2-7; 8 bases line up with TRBD1. CDR1 is SGHTA, CDR2 FQGNSA, per germline. The CDR3 loop spans 14 amino acids. V dropped 4 bases and J dropped 5; count of bases not matched to a gene: 7. CDR3 bases: TGTGCCAGCAGCTCCGGACAGGGTCCCAACGAGCAGTACTTC. Encoded protein: CASSSGQGPNEQYF.

The table lists this clonotype with many counts. The chain recombines TRBV7-2 with TRBJ1-1, with TRBD1 identical over 7 bases. The CDR3 covers 15 residues. Germline CDR1 and CDR2: SGHTA and FQGNSA. Trimming took 5 bases from V and 1 from J; bases not matched to a gene: 7. The CDR3 coding sequence is TGTGCCAGCAGCCCCCGTCGGACAGGGAACACTGAAGCTTTCTTT. This sequence encodes CASSPRRTGNTEAFF.

This clonotype showed up many times. This chain joins TRBV12-3 or TRBV12-4 and TRBJ1-1; D remains ambiguous. This CDR3 has 14 residues. Deletions cut 5 bases from V and 1 base from J, with 11 bases between. The CDR3 nucleotides read TGTGCCAGCAGTCTCCAGGTACCGAACACTGAAGCTTTCTTT. Its translation is CASSLQVPNTEAFF.

This clonotype was seen more than once but under ten times. V is TRBV12-3 or TRBV12-4 and J is TRBJ1-2; perhaps TRBD1 as D (5 bases). With 1 base removed from V and 3 bases from J, the gap between germline ends came to 9 bases. The length of the CDR3 is 14 residues. The CDR3 coding sequence is TGTGCCAGCAGTTTAGGCAGGGCGGACTATGGCTACACCTTC. Protein sequence: CASSLGRADYGYTF.

In this sample, this clonotype turned up many times. This sequence joins TRBV7-2 and TRBJ2-5, with D possibly matching TRBD2 (7 bases). The CDR3 has 15 amino acids. V was trimmed by 4 bases and J by 5 bases, leaving 17 bases between them. Germline V lookup: CDR1 SGHTA, CDR2 FQGNSA. The CDR3 spells CASSSDFGGGETQYF. The CDR3 DNA follows: TGTGCCAGCAGCTCGGATTTTGGGGGGGGCGAGACCCAGTACTTC.

This clonotype occurred many times. The chain recombines TRBV7-6 with TRBJ2-5; D is unresolved. Per the germline V gene, CDR1 is SGHVS and CDR2 is FNYEAQ. V was cut by 5 bases and J by 1 base, with 14 bases left in between. The CDR3 loop spans 15 amino acids. The CDR3 sequence: CASSLKDGLQETQYF. Here the CDR3 DNA reads TGTGCCAGCAGCCTAAAGGACGGGCTCCAAGAGACCCAGTACTTC.

This clonotype was picked up many times. The genes are TRBV18 and TRBJ2-1; a weak D match, TRBD1 (5 bases). Trimming shortened V by 3 bases and J by 5 bases, and 14 bases separated the two germline ends. This CDR3 comprises 15 residues. Per the germline V gene, CDR1 is KGHSH and CDR2 is LQKENI. The CDR3 coding sequence is TGTGCCAGCTCACCGTCCACAGGTAAACACAATGAGCAGTTCTTC. This codes for CASSPSTGKHNEQFF. Together with reference TRBV18 and TRBJ2-1, the CDR3 gives the full variable domain: NAGVMQNPRHLVRRRGQEARLRCSPMKGHSHVYWYRQLPEEGLKFMVYLQKENIIDESGMPKERFSAEFPKEGPSILRIQQVVRGDSAAYFCASSPSTGKHNEQFFGPGTRLTVL.

The chain is built from TRBV20-1 and TRBJ2-1; TRBD1 matches at 10 bases. The CDR3 has 14 residues. Trimming cost V 6 bases and J 9 bases; bases outside gene matches: 11. The germline CDR1 and CDR2 sequences are DFQATT and SNEGSKA (reference sequence). The CDR3 DNA sequence: TGCAGTGCCGCTCCCGGGACAGGGGTTGGTGAGCAGTTCTTC. This translates into CSAAPGTGVGEQFF.

This clonotype was recorded many times. This rearrangement joins TRBV12-3 or TRBV12-4 to TRBJ1-4; no firm D call. V lost 6 bases and J 2 bases, leaving 10 bases between the germline ends. The CDR3 spans 14 residues. The CDR3 reads CASRSGITNEKLFF. CDR3 coding DNA: TGTGCCAGCAGATCCGGGATTACTAATGAAAAACTGTTTTTT.

This chain joins TRBV11-2 and TRBJ2-7; the D is unclear. The CDR3 has 13 amino acids. The V gene's germline CDR1 is SGHAT and CDR2 FQNNGV. The V end lost 0 bases, the J end lost 6 bases, and 9 bases lay between the germline ends. The CDR3 DNA reads TGTGCCAGCAGCTTAGAGTCAGGTGGCGAGCAGTACTTC. Translating gives CASSLESGGEQYF.

This clonotype came up many times. The chain couples TRBV20-1 to TRBJ1-1; possibly TRBD1 for D (5 bases). The CDR3 contains 14 residues. The germline V gene has CDR1 DFQATT and CDR2 SNEGSKA (reference sequence). V was pared by 0 bases and J by 1 base, with 9 bases between. CDR3 nucleotides: TGCAGTGCTAGAGAGTGGCAGGGGAACACTGAAGCTTTCTTT. Translated: CSAREWQGNTEAFF.

This clonotype was seen at least ten times. The rearrangement uses TRBV7-2 and TRBJ2-3, with TRBD2 as a possible D gene (6 bases). V was trimmed by 5 bases and J by 4 bases, leaving 13 bases between them. CDR1 SGHTA and CDR2 FQGNSA come from the germline V gene. The CDR3 loop spans 14 amino acids. The CDR3, as DNA: TGTGCCAGCAGCCCTTCCCCGGGGGCAGATACGCAGTATTTT. Amino acid sequence: CASSPSPGADTQYF.